This entry lists 22 T cell receptor beta chains sequenced from one sample in a study of blood T cell repertoires in COVID-19. Method: immunoSEQ multiplex PCR; TCRdb's copy keeps in-frame clones and lacks some. Among 400,000 to 450,000 clones listed, 70% to 90% were seen once. The sequenced sample was peripheral blood. These receptors all stem from a woman in her 30s with active or convalescent COVID-19.

V and J are TRBV3-1 (or the pseudogene TRBV3-2) and TRBJ2-1, with 7 positions matching TRBD2. The CDR3 loop spans 11 amino acids. The J segment lost 15 bases and the V segment lost 6 bases, leaving 8 bases of the junction unmatched. Germline V gene sequence: CDR1 LGHDT, CDR2 YNNKEL (reference sequence). The CDR3 sequence is CASSLSGLPFF. The CDR3 nucleotides read TGTGCCAGCAGTCTTAGCGGGCTACCGTTCTTC.

The genes are TRBV6-6 and TRBJ2-7, with D uncertain. This CDR3 spans 15 amino acids. The germline CDR1 and CDR2 sequences are MNHNY and SVGAGI (reference sequence). The V gene lost 0 bases and the J gene lost 2 bases, with 11 bases spanning the gap. The CDR3 DNA reads TGTGCCAGCAGTTACTCGGTTACAGACACCTACGAGCAGTACTTC. This translates into CASSYSVTDTYEQYF.

V is TRBV4-1 and J is TRBJ2-3, with D perhaps TRBD2 (5 bases). The CDR3 length is 14 residues. V was cut by 3 bases and J by 4 bases, with 11 bases left in between. CDR1 is MGHRA, CDR2 YSYEKL, per germline. The CDR3 DNA sequence: TGCGCCAGCAGCCAGGCCCAGAGGGCAGATACGCAGTATTTT. Its translation: CASSQAQRADTQYF.

This clone appeared a few times. The chain has TRBV6-5 and TRBJ1-4; 8 nucleotides line up with TRBD1. The CDR3 length is 14 residues. Unmatched junction bases numbered 3, after V lost 6 bases and J lost 3 bases. Germline assignment: CDR1 MNHEY and CDR2 SVGAGI. CDR3 residues: CASSQDRANEKLFF. The DNA of the CDR3 is TGTGCCAGCAGCCAGGACAGGGCTAATGAAAAACTGTTTTTT.

The rearrangement links TRBV18 to TRBJ1-1; D unresolved. V shed 3 bases and J shed 2 bases, with 16 bases lying between them. CDR1 is KGHSH and CDR2 is LQKENI in the germline V gene. This CDR3 has 16 residues. This CDR3 reads CASSPGGRHLNTEAFF. CDR3 coding DNA: TGTGCCAGCTCACCTGGAGGAAGGCACCTTAACACTGAAGCTTTCTTT.

The chain links TRBV6-5 to TRBJ2-2, with a possible D match to TRBD1 (5 bases). The CDR3 has 11 residues. Germline V gene lookup returns CDR1 MNHEY and CDR2 SVGAGI. V was clipped by 8 bases and J by 7 bases, with 8 bases between them. The CDR3 DNA reads TGTGCCAGCTTTCAGGGCGGGGAGCTGTTTTTT. Translated: CASFQGGELFF.

J is TRBJ2-3 and V is TRBV24-1; 7 bases match TRBD1. CDR1 and CDR2 (germline): KGHDR, SFDVKD. The V gene end was trimmed by 5 bases and the J gene end by 2 bases; junction bases not matched to a gene: 6. This CDR3 is 15 amino acids long. The CDR3: CATSVGDRHTDTQYF. The CDR3 DNA is TGTGCCACCAGTGTGGGGGACAGACACACAGATACGCAGTATTTT.

The chain combines TRBV28 with TRBJ2-3, with D tentatively TRBD2 (5 bases). Per germline, CDR1 MDHEN and CDR2 SYDVKM. This CDR3 spans 14 amino acids. V was clipped by 5 bases and J by 2 bases, with 11 bases between them. The CDR3 DNA sequence: TGTGCCAGCAGTCGACTATTAGACACAGATACGCAGTATTTT. The encoded protein is CASSRLLDTDTQYF. Using reference TRBV28 and TRBJ2-3 for the parts outside the CDR3, the full variable domain is DVKVTQSSRYLVKRTGEKVFLECVQDMDHENMFWYRQDPGLGLRLIYFSYDVKMKEKGDIPEGYSVSREKKERFSLILESASTNQTSMYLCASSRLLDTDTQYFGPGTRLTVL.

The V and J genes are TRBV5-8 and TRBJ1-3; D remains ambiguous. Trimming cost V 3 bases and J 8 bases, with 6 bases left between them. The CDR3 length is 11 residues. Germline values: CDR1 SGHTS, CDR2 YDEGEE. The chain's CDR3 is CASSYLYTIYF. For the CDR3, the DNA is TGTGCCAGCAGCTATTTATACACCATATATTTT. The whole variable domain, remainder taken from reference TRBV5-8 and TRBJ1-3, is EAGVTQSPTHLIKTRGQQATLRCSPISGHTSVYWYQQALGLGLQFLLWYDEGEERNRGNFPPRFSGRQFPNYSSELNVNALELEDSALYLCASSYLYTIYFGEGSWLTVV.

V gene TRBV21-1 combines with J gene TRBJ1-4. TRBV21-1 counts as a pseudogene. CDR3 length: 18 amino acids. The CDR3 DNA sequence: TGTGCCAGCAGCAAGGATCGGGTTTCCGGCTCAACTAATGAAAAACTGTTTTTT. Translation gives CASSKDRVSGSTNEKLFF.

This sequence joins TRBV28 and TRBJ1-1, with TRBD1 matching over 11 bases. Germline V lookup: CDR1 MDHEN, CDR2 SYDVKM. The CDR3 is 12 residues long. V gave up 5 bases and J gave up 12 bases; unmatched junction bases: 5. CDR3 DNA sequence: TGTGCCAGCAGTCTCCGGACAGGGGGCTCTTTCTTT. Protein: CASSLRTGGSFF.

This clone was seen once. The genes are TRBV3-1 (or the pseudogene TRBV3-2) and TRBJ1-1, with TRBD1 matching 7 bases. Germline V CDR1 and CDR2: LGHDT, YNNKEL (reference sequence). There are 15 residues in the CDR3. Trimming at V came to 0 bases and at J to 7 bases, leaving 8 bases not matched to a gene. The CDR3 sequence: CASSQDRLGQFEAFF. The CDR3 DNA reads as TGTGCCAGCAGCCAAGATCGTTTGGGACAGTTTGAAGCTTTCTTT.

The chain links TRBV7-6 to TRBJ2-7; 10 bases are shared with TRBD2. This CDR3 is built from 18 residues. With 1 base clipped from V and 2 bases from J, the junction kept 11 bases outside the gene matches. Germline lookup yields CDR1 SGHVS and CDR2 FNYEAQ. DNA for the CDR3: TGTGCCAGCAGCTTAGTCCCAGCGGGAGGGCCAGAGCCCTACGAGCAGTACTTC. It encodes CASSLVPAGGPEPYEQYF.

The genes are TRBV9 and TRBJ2-4, with D perhaps TRBD1 (5 bases). This CDR3 has 17 residues. CDR1 SGDLS and CDR2 YYNGEE come from the germline V gene. V was pared by 0 bases and J by 2 bases, with 15 bases between. The CDR3 DNA reads TGTGCCAGCAGCGTAGAGGGTGCTTGGGGCTCCAAAAACATTCAGTACTTC. Its translation is CASSVEGAWGSKNIQYF.

The gene calls are TRBV10-3 and TRBJ1-1; 7 nucleotides align to TRBD1. V was clipped by 6 bases and J by 1 base; unmatched bases: 5. The CDR3 loop spans 14 amino acids. CDR1 and CDR2 from the germline V gene are ENHRY and SYGVKD. The CDR3 DNA follows: TGTGCCATCAGCAGGGGACAGAAGAACACTGAAGCTTTCTTT. Protein sequence: CAISRGQKNTEAFF.

The genes are TRBV2 and TRBJ2-3; TRBD2 matches 9 bases. The V gene end was trimmed by 5 bases and the J gene end by 5 bases; junction bases not matched to a gene: 5. The germline CDR1 and CDR2 sequences are SNHLY and FYNNEI. This CDR3 has 14 amino acids. This CDR3 is CASSLAGAGDTQYF. The CDR3 DNA reads as TGTGCCAGCAGTTTAGCGGGGGCGGGAGATACGCAGTATTTT.

V is TRBV3-1 (or the pseudogene TRBV3-2) and J is TRBJ1-1; 9 bases are shared with TRBD1. The V gene's germline CDR1 is LGHDT and CDR2 YNNKEL (reference sequence). The length of the CDR3 is 16 residues. J gave up 2 bases and V 2 bases, and 6 bases lay outside the gene matches. The CDR3 region is CASSQRVGQGNTEAFF. Written as DNA, the CDR3 is TGTGCCAGCAGCCAAAGAGTGGGACAGGGAAACACTGAAGCTTTCTTT.

V usage is TRBV19 and J usage is TRBJ2-1, with 13 bases lining up with TRBD2. This CDR3 region has 16 residues. The V gene's germline CDR1 is LNHDA and CDR2 SQIVND (reference sequence). V shed 5 bases, J shed 7 bases, and the junction held 8 bases outside the gene matches. Here the CDR3 reads CASSSGLAGALNEQFF. The CDR3 DNA reads TGTGCCAGTAGTTCCGGACTAGCGGGAGCATTGAATGAGCAGTTCTTC. Filled out from reference TRBV19 and TRBJ2-1, the complete variable domain reads DGGITQSPKYLFRKEGQNVTLSCEQNLNHDAMYWYRQDPGQGLRLIYYSQIVNDFQKGDIAEGYSVSREKKESFPLTVTSAQKNPTAFYLCASSSGLAGALNEQFFGPGTRLTVL.

This chain joins TRBV27 and TRBJ1-6; 8 bases agree with TRBD1. The trim removed 1 base at V and 4 bases at J, leaving 12 bases unmatched. Germline V gives CDR1 MNHEY, CDR2 SMNVEV (reference sequence). CDR3 length equals 19 residues. The CDR3: CASSLYSYSNRGYNSPLHF. The CDR3 DNA sequence: TGTGCCAGCAGTTTATATTCCTACTCCAACAGGGGGTATAATTCACCCCTCCACTTT.

DNA of the CDR3: TGCGCCAGCAGCTCACAGGGGGTCCTCCAGCAGGATACGCAGTATTTT. Translated, it gives CASSSQGVLQQDTQYF. The chain employs TRBV5-1 and TRBJ2-3; 8 nucleotides agree with TRBD1. J lost 6 bases, V lost 3 bases, and 12 bases had no gene match. Germline lookup yields CDR1 SGHRS and CDR2 YFSETQ. The CDR3 covers 16 residues.

The V and J genes are TRBV5-1 and TRBJ1-2; unclear D gene. The V end lost 0 bases, the J end lost 2 bases, and 14 bases lay between the germline ends. Germline assignment: CDR1 SGHRS and CDR2 YFSETQ. This CDR3 region has 16 residues. CDR3 residues: CASSLAAADSNYGYTF. The CDR3, as DNA: TGCGCCAGCAGCTTGGCAGCAGCAGACTCAAACTATGGCTACACCTTC.

In nucleotides, the CDR3 is TGTGCCAGCAGTTTATCGATCGGGGACAGGGGAAATGAGCAGTTCTTC. Translation: CASSLSIGDRGNEQFF. V gene TRBV27 combines with J gene TRBJ2-1, with TRBD1 identical over 10 bases. Trimming removed 0 bases from V and 7 bases from J; junction bases left unmatched: 6. The germline gives CDR1 MNHEY, CDR2 SMNVEV (reference sequence). The CDR3 is made up of 16 amino acids.